This T cell receptor beta chain was documented in a study of blood T cell repertoires in COVID-19 (dated by TCRdb to 2019 to 2021). Describing the broader study: Collaborator samples came from the United States, Italy and Spain and covered acute and convalescent phases of COVID-19. The material from the prospective study consisted of cDNA or gDNA derived from T cells, B-cell-depleted T cells, or PBMCs. Deeply sampled blood TCRbeta repertoires from subjects exposed to, actively infected with, or recovered from COVID-19 were included in the dataset. The repertoires were released in a freely available public database intended as a resource for research on the immune response to SARS-CoV-2. The samples were drawn from two sources: the first 160 participants of the ongoing ImmuneRACE study, and fewer than 1,500 subjects contributed by 6 global collaborators. Nearly every sample came with metadata listing a de-identified subject ID, COVID-19 status, age in years and sex. HLA class I and class II types, where available, came from metadata supplied by the sample provider rather than from assay-based typing.

As concerns this clone: Its binding antigen is unknown. No much larger clone exists at a distance of one base, and base qualities are not known.

The immunoSEQ Assay, a bias-controlled multiplex PCR, was used to amplify TCRbeta CDR3 regions from genomic DNA. From the authors' description of their analysis: Nucleated cell counts per sample were estimated from amplification of reference gene primers within the assay. Sequence reads were collapsed and filtered to measure the absolute abundance of every unique TCRbeta CDR3 rearrangement. Productive Simpson clonality was computed per sample as the square root of Simpson's diversity index over productive rearrangements. TCRdb provides this immuneACCESS table in a form limited to in-frame rearrangements. Some clones are lacking; in checked studies, under half of them reflect an unresolved V gene, and why the rest are absent is not known. D and trimming come from the DNA, and the V and J calls and clone size come from that table. The sample table records 50,000 to 80,000 clones; around 84% of these occur just once. The top ten constitute approximately 6.6% of the sample.

Whole blood was collected in K2EDTA tubes by collaborating institutions according to the institutions' own protocols. For TCRbeta analysis, collaborator samples were shipped as frozen whole blood, as isolated PBMCs, or as DNA extracted from either sample type. The study at large found these results: Clinical and demographic metadata were provided uncurated, with the amount varying by source and participant.

Trimming at the junction amounts to 3 bases on V and 8 bases on J, and the germline ends lie 19 bases apart. The CDR3 goes from the cysteine to the phenylalanine over 15 residues. Of the read, only the CDR3 DNA is kept; its 45 bases are in frame from base 1. As encoded in the germline V gene, CDR1 is MNHEY while CDR2 is SVGAGI. The sequence was collected from a middle-aged man with active COVID-19. Sequenced input: peripheral blood. The rearrangement joined TRBV6-5 to TRBJ1-2; possibly the D gene is TRBD1, per 6 matching bases. The nucleotide sequence is given as TGTGCCAGCAGTTATACCACTCGGGGGGCTCGGGGCTACACCTTC. It codes for CASSYTTRGARGYTF.